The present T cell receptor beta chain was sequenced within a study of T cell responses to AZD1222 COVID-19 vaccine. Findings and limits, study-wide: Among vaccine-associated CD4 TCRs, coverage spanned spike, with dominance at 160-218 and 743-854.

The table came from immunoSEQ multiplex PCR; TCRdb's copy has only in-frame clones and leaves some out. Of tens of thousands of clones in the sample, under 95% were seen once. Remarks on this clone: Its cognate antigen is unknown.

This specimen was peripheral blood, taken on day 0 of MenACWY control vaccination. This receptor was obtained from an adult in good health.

CDR3 coding DNA: TGCGCCAGCAGCACCCCACCGGGACAGGAGCAGTACTTC. Protein product: CASSTPPGQEQYF. The genes are TRBV5-1 and TRBJ2-5; 8 bases line up with TRBD1. Germline values: CDR1 SGHRS, CDR2 YFSETQ. Unmatched junction bases numbered 10, after V lost 4 bases and J lost 11 bases. The CDR3 is 13 residues long.